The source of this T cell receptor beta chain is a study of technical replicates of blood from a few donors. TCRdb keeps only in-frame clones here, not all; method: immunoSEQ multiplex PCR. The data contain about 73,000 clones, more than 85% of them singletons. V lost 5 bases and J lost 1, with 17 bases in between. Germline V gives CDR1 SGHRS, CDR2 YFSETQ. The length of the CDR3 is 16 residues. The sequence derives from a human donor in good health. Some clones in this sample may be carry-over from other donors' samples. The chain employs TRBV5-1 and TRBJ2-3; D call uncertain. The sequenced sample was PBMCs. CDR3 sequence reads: CASRTGLAFGTDTQYF. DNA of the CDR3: TGCGCCAGCAGGACCGGGTTAGCCTTTGGCACAGATACGCAGTATTTT.